Shown below are 27 T cell receptor beta chains from a single sample sequenced in a study of shared clonotypes between healthy human individuals. The repertoire was sequenced with immunoSEQ multiplex PCR; TCRdb's copy has only in-frame clones and lacks some. The sample lists fewer than 800,000 clones; 92% were seen once. CD45RO-negative, CCR7-selected cells formed the naive CD8 fraction, which excluded terminally differentiated effector memory CD45RA+ cells. The specimen was naive CD8+ T cells sorted from blood. The source is a man aged 30-40 years in good health.

The chain employs TRBV23-1 and TRBJ1-4, with D perhaps matching TRBD1 (5 bases). TRBV23-1 is an ORF, with its function uncertain. This CDR3 region has 17 residues. V lost 4 bases to trimming and J lost 0 bases, with 15 bases between them. In DNA, the CDR3 is TGCGCCAGCAGTCCCGACAGCGTCGCCCCAACTAATGAAAAACTGTTTTTT. Residues: CASSPDSVAPTNEKLFF.

The chain recombines TRBV29-1 with TRBJ2-2, with D hard to call. V lost 5 bases and J lost 6, with 13 bases in between. The CDR3 length is 13 residues. CDR1 is SQVTM, CDR2 ANQGSEA, per germline. CDR3 in amino acids: CSVFLQPSGELFF. The CDR3 DNA reads TGCAGCGTTTTCCTCCAGCCGTCCGGGGAGCTGTTTTTT.

The V and J genes are TRBV5-6 and TRBJ2-3, with TRBD1 as a possible D gene (5 bases). V lost 0 bases to trimming and J lost 1 base, with 9 bases between them. This CDR3 spans 15 amino acids. Germline CDR1 and CDR2: SGHDT and YYEEEE. The CDR3 DNA reads as TGTGCCAGCAGCTTGGAGGGGATCCGCACAGATACGCAGTATTTT. Residues: CASSLEGIRTDTQYF.

The chain uses TRBV6-1 and TRBJ2-1; the match to TRBD1 covers 7 bases. Germline V lookup: CDR1 MNHNS, CDR2 SASEGT. This CDR3 has 13 residues. J lost 5 bases, V lost 6 bases, and 4 bases had no gene match. The CDR3 is CASRDRTDNEQFF. The CDR3 DNA sequence: TGTGCCAGCAGGGACAGGACTGACAATGAGCAGTTCTTC.

The CDR3 region has the DNA TGTGCCAGCAGCCAAGGGTCAGGACATCGATACGAGCAGTACTTC. Its protein is CASSQGSGHRYEQYF. V gene TRBV14 combines with J gene TRBJ2-7, with TRBD1 as a possible D gene (5 bases). The CDR3 is made up of 15 amino acids. Deletions cut 1 base from V and 4 bases from J, with 14 bases between. Per the germline V gene, CDR1 is SGHDN and CDR2 is FVKESK.

The rearrangement joins TRBV7-2 to TRBJ2-1; D unclear. This CDR3 comprises 13 residues. Trimming cost V 2 bases and J 5 bases, with 7 bases left between them. The germline V gene has CDR1 SGHTA and CDR2 FQGNSA. The CDR3 is CASSLMGNNEQFF. As DNA, the CDR3 is TGTGCCAGCAGCTTAATGGGAAACAATGAGCAGTTCTTC.

The gene calls are TRBV15 and TRBJ2-7, with 10 bases that match TRBD1. The V gene's germline CDR1 is LNHNV and CDR2 YYDKDF (reference sequence). Trimming took 3 bases from V and 4 from J; bases not matched to a gene: 15. The CDR3 has 18 residues. In DNA form, the CDR3 reads TGTGCCACCAGCAGCGGGTTTTCCGTGACAGGGGGCTGGTACGAGCAGTACTTC. Translated: CATSSGFSVTGGWYEQYF.

This clone has just one count. This specimen includes other DNA sequences encoding the same CDR3. J is TRBJ2-7 and V is TRBV6-1; 8 nucleotides line up with TRBD1. The CDR3 spans 13 residues. With 3 bases clipped from V and 3 bases from J, the junction kept 1 base outside the gene matches. CDR1 and CDR2 (germline): MNHNS, SASEGT. The CDR3 DNA follows: TGTGCCAGCAGTGACGACAGGGGCTACGAGCAGTACTTC. Its translation: CASSDDRGYEQYF.

The chain recombines TRBV2 with TRBJ2-5, with D tentatively TRBD1 (5 bases). This CDR3 contains 16 residues. Germline V gene sequence: CDR1 SNHLY, CDR2 FYNNEI. Trimming cost V 7 bases and J 2 bases, with 20 bases left between them. For the CDR3, the DNA is TGTGCCAGCACCGTTAAGAGGACACTGGGTCAAGAGACCCAGTACTTC. It yields the protein CASTVKRTLGQETQYF.

The chain combines TRBV30 with TRBJ2-7; 12 nucleotides align to TRBD2. V trimming: 3 bases; J trimming: 6 bases; junction bases outside the gene matches: 18. This CDR3 has 18 amino acids. Per the germline V gene, CDR1 is GTSNPN and CDR2 is SVGIG (reference sequence). The CDR3 DNA reads TGTGCCTGGAGCGGCAATCTAGCGGGAGGGCCCTCCGTTGGCGAGCAGTACTTC. Protein product: CAWSGNLAGGPSVGEQYF.

The chain links TRBV9 to TRBJ2-3; TRBD2 agrees at 7 bases. CDR3 size: 15 residues. V lost 3 bases, J lost 0 bases, and 4 bases stayed unmatched. CDR1 and CDR2 (germline): SGDLS, YYNGEE. The CDR3 loop is CASSEGGGSTDTQYF. As DNA, the CDR3 is TGTGCCAGCAGCGAGGGCGGGGGAAGCACAGATACGCAGTATTTT.

The rearrangement links TRBV5-1 to TRBJ1-2, with D uncertain. Trimming left V 4 bases short and J 8 bases short, with 12 bases between. CDR1 is SGHRS and CDR2 is YFSETQ in the germline V gene. This CDR3 spans 12 amino acids. CDR3 bases: TGCGCCAGCAGCCCCATAGGTGTGGGCTACACCTTC. It codes for CASSPIGVGYTF.

The chain uses TRBV27 and TRBJ1-1, with TRBD1 as a possible D gene (5 bases). This CDR3 contains 15 residues. Germline V gene lookup returns CDR1 MNHEY and CDR2 SMNVEV (reference sequence). The V end lost 5 bases, the J end lost 4 bases, and 17 bases lay between the germline ends. The CDR3 sequence: CASSALGDRATEAFF. CDR3 DNA sequence: TGTGCCAGCAGTGCACTCGGGGACCGGGCCACTGAAGCTTTCTTT.

The chain uses TRBV4-3 and TRBJ2-1; 13 positions match TRBD2. J lost 5 bases, V lost 0 bases, and 4 bases had no gene match. CDR1 and CDR2 (germline): LGHNA, YSLEER. There are 17 residues in the CDR3. Here the CDR3 DNA reads TGCGCCAGCAGCCAAGAGCCGGGACTAGCGGGAAACAATGAGCAGTTCTTC. Its translation is CASSQEPGLAGNNEQFF.

The V and J genes are TRBV28 and TRBJ2-1, with 7 bases that match TRBD2. V gave up 6 bases and J gave up 3 bases; unmatched junction bases: 8. CDR1 is MDHEN, CDR2 SYDVKM, per germline. The CDR3 is made up of 15 amino acids. CDR3 DNA sequence: TGTGCCAGCAGGGGAAGCGGGAAGAACTACAATGAGCAGTTCTTC. Protein sequence: CASRGSGKNYNEQFF. Full variable domain (rest looked up from reference TRBV28 and TRBJ2-1): DVKVTQSSRYLVKRTGEKVFLECVQDMDHENMFWYRQDPGLGLRLIYFSYDVKMKEKGDIPEGYSVSREKKERFSLILESASTNQTSMYLCASRGSGKNYNEQFFGPGTRLTVL.

This chain joins TRBV11-2 and TRBJ2-5; D gene unclear. This CDR3 is 15 amino acids long. The V and J ends lost 5 bases and 0 bases respectively, with 13 bases between them. The germline V gene has CDR1 SGHAT and CDR2 FQNNGV. CDR3 amino acids: CASSHHKGYQETQYF. The DNA of the CDR3 is TGTGCCAGCAGCCATCATAAAGGCTACCAAGAGACCCAGTACTTC.

This clone has a single count. The V call is TRBV9, the J call TRBJ2-4; 13 bases align to TRBD2. J lost 7 bases, V lost 4 bases, and 8 bases had no gene match. Germline CDR1 and CDR2: SGDLS and YYNGEE. The CDR3 is made up of 16 amino acids. DNA for the CDR3: TGTGCCAGCAGCACAGGGACTAGCGGGACGTATAACATTCAGTACTTC. It is translated as CASSTGTSGTYNIQYF.

CDR3 coding DNA: TGTGCCAGCAGTTTGTTGCGTACCGGTTCCTACGAGCAGTACTTC. This sequence encodes CASSLLRTGSYEQYF. The chain combines TRBV28 with TRBJ2-7; D gene unclear. Trimming removed 3 bases at V and 1 base at J, with 13 bases between. Germline V CDR1 and CDR2: MDHEN, SYDVKM. The CDR3 has 15 amino acids.

V is TRBV7-9 and J is TRBJ2-1; 9 bases fit TRBD1. Germline-derived CDR1 and CDR2 are SEHNR and FQNEAQ (reference sequence). CDR3 size: 16 residues. V trimming: 5 bases; J trimming: 7 bases; junction bases outside the gene matches: 12. The CDR3 coding sequence is TGTGCCAGCAGCGGGAACAGGGGGCGCGTTTGGAATGAGCAGTTCTTC. As protein: CASSGNRGRVWNEQFF.

With regard to this clone: Relative to the germline gene, one junction end is altered; a read error may explain this. J is TRBJ2-1 and V is TRBV4-3, with D possibly TRBD2 on 6 matching bases. CDR3 size: 15 residues. CDR1 LGHNA and CDR2 YSLEER come from the germline V gene. CDR3 nucleotide sequence: TGCGCCAGCAGCCAAGTGTGGGACTCCAACAATGAGCAGTTCTTC. Protein: CASSQVWDSNNEQFF.

The chain recombines TRBV18 with TRBJ2-7; D possibly corresponds to TRBD1 (6 bases). Germline V CDR1 and CDR2: KGHSH, LQKENI. The CDR3 covers 14 residues. V lost 5 bases and J lost 4, with 15 bases in between. The CDR3 nucleotides read TGTGCCAGCTCAACTACAGGGCCGGGGTACGAGCAGTACTTC. This translates into CASSTTGPGYEQYF.

V and J are TRBV10-2 and TRBJ2-5, with D maybe TRBD1 (6 bases). The V end was cut by 8 bases, the J end by 5 bases, with 15 bases between. Germline V gene data show CDR1 as WSHSY and CDR2 as SAAADI. The CDR3 totals 13 residues. The CDR3 protein is CASFPGGRETQYF. The CDR3 DNA is TGCGCCAGCTTTCCTGGGGGCCGGGAGACCCAGTACTTC.

This clone was counted a single time. The V call is TRBV11-2, the J call TRBJ1-1; D uncertain. The CDR3 sequence is 12 residues long. Germline lookup yields CDR1 SGHAT and CDR2 FQNNGV. Trimming removed 5 bases from V and 11 bases from J, with 15 bases in between. The CDR3 DNA reads TGTGCCAGCAGCCCCGGGCCCCCTCCGGCTTTCTTT. Translation: CASSPGPPPAFF.

DNA of the CDR3: TGCGCCAGCAGCTTGTACGGGAGCTCCTACGAGCAGTACTTC. Protein product: CASSLYGSSYEQYF. The chain joins TRBV5-1 to TRBJ2-7; possibly TRBD2 for D (6 bases). The germline gives CDR1 SGHRS, CDR2 YFSETQ. Trimming shortened V by 1 base and J by 0 bases, and 8 bases separated the two germline ends. This CDR3 region has 14 residues.

J is TRBJ2-7 and V is TRBV9, with D possibly matching TRBD2 (6 bases). V lost 4 bases and J lost 12, with 17 bases in between. Germline loops: CDR1 SGDLS, CDR2 YYNGEE. CDR3 length: 12 residues. The CDR3 spells CASSSRNREWYF. The CDR3 coding sequence is TGTGCCAGCAGCAGTAGAAATCGGGAGTGGTACTTC. Based on the CDR3 plus reference TRBV9 and TRBJ2-7, the full variable domain is DSGVTQTPKHLITATGQRVTLRCSPRSGDLSVYWYQQSLDQGLQFLIQYYNGEERAKGNILERFSAQQFPDLHSELNLSSLELGDSALYFCASSSRNREWYFGPGTRLTVT.

The chain is built from TRBV29-1 and TRBJ1-1; a possible D gene is TRBD1 (5 bases). V lost 6 bases, J lost 1 base, and 9 bases lay in between. The CDR3 runs 12 residues. The V gene's germline CDR1 is SQVTM and CDR2 ANQGSEA. The CDR3 DNA follows: TGCAGCGTGGACACAGGGAACACTGAAGCTTTCTTT. Its translation: CSVDTGNTEAFF.

This clone appeared once. The rearrangement links TRBV29-1 to TRBJ2-7; 7 bases match TRBD2. V lost 1 base to trimming and J lost 3 bases; unmatched junction nucleotides: 6. The CDR3 runs 14 residues. Germline values: CDR1 SQVTM, CDR2 ANQGSEA. CDR3 bases: TGCAGCGTTGAAGGGGCGCCGGGGGGCTACGAGCAGTACTTC. This translates into CSVEGAPGGYEQYF.